The 3 T cell receptor beta chains below all came from one sample that was sequenced in a study of OX40 agonist ivuxolimab in advanced cancers. TCRdb's table, derived via immunoSEQ multiplex PCR, lists solely in-frame clones and lacks some. The profile shows around 58,000 clones, approximately 90% of them singletons. This sample comprised CD4+ or CD8+ T cells sorted from blood, obtained in a trial of the OX40 agonist ivuxolimab. The receptor set was obtained from an adult with an advanced solid tumor such as melanoma, head and neck, liver or kidney cancer.

This chain connects TRBV9 to TRBJ1-1; unclear D gene. From germline, CDR1 is SGDLS and CDR2 YYNGEE. The V end was cut by 0 bases, the J end by 1 base, with 10 bases between. CDR3 length equals 15 residues. This CDR3 is CASSVEVKENTEAFF. The CDR3 DNA reads as TGTGCCAGCAGCGTAGAGGTAAAGGAGAACACTGAAGCTTTCTTT.

The rearrangement joins TRBV5-1 to TRBJ2-7; 14 bases are a match to TRBD2. There are 18 residues in the CDR3. The trim removed 5 bases at V and 3 bases at J, leaving 13 bases unmatched. Germline loops: CDR1 SGHRS, CDR2 YFSETQ. The CDR3 coding sequence is TGCGCCAGCAGATCGGGACTAGCGGGAGCCAACTGGGACTACGAGCAGTACTTC. Amino acids: CASRSGLAGANWDYEQYF. The full variable domain, with the rest looked up from reference TRBV5-1 and TRBJ2-7, is KAGVTQTPRYLIKTRGQQVTLSCSPISGHRSVSWYQQTPGQGLQFLFEYFSETQRNKGNFPGRFSGRQFSNSRSEMNVSTLELGDSALYLCASRSGLAGANWDYEQYFGPGTRLTVT.

This clone was found once. The chain carries TRBV10-3 and TRBJ2-5; the match to TRBD2 covers 7 bases. This CDR3 spans 14 amino acids. Germline V gene data show CDR1 as ENHRY and CDR2 as SYGVKD. The trim removed 2 bases at V and 2 bases at J, leaving 2 bases unmatched. CDR3 loop: CAISERGVQETQYF. The CDR3 DNA reads TGTGCCATCAGTGAGCGGGGGGTACAAGAGACCCAGTACTTC.